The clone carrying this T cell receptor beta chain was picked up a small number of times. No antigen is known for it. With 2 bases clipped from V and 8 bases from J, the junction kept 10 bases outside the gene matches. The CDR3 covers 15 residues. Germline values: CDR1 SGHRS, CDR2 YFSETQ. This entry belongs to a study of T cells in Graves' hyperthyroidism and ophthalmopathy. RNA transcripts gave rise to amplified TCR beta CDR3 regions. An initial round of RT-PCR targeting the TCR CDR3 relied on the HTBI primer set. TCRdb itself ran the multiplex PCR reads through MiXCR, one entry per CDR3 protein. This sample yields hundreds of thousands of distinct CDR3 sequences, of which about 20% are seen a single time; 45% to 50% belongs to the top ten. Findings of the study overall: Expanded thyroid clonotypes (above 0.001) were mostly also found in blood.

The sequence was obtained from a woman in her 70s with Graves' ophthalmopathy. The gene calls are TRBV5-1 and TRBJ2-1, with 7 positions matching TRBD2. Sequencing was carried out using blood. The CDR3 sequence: CASSFGTLAGDEQFF. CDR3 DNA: TGCGCCAGCAGCTTCGGGACTCTCGCGGGGGATGAGCAGTTCTTC.